A single sample is the source of the 26 T cell receptor beta chains below, sequenced in a study of cytomegalovirus exposure and HLA in healthy donors. Amplification used 60 Vbeta primers and 13 Jbeta primers. The repertoire was sequenced with immunoSEQ multiplex PCR; TCRdb's copy has only in-frame clones and lacks some. The sample yields around 210,000 clones, 65% to 85% seen once. The material sequenced was PBMCs. These receptors came from a man aged 50 to 59 in good health and CMV-seronegative.

This chain uses TRBV11-3 with TRBJ2-5; D is perhaps TRBD1 (5 bases). The CDR3 is 15 amino acids. CDR1 is SGHNT and CDR2 is YENEEA in the germline V gene. V lost 1 base and J lost 0, with 9 bases in between. CDR3 amino acids: CASSLAPGYQETQYF. The CDR3 DNA is TGTGCCAGCAGCTTAGCCCCAGGGTACCAAGAGACCCAGTACTTC.

The rearrangement joins TRBV5-6 to TRBJ2-7; D may be TRBD2 (5 bases). Germline V gene sequence: CDR1 SGHDT, CDR2 YYEEEE. The CDR3 loop spans 14 amino acids. The germline V and J ends were trimmed by 4 bases and 2 bases, with 13 bases remaining between them. Here the CDR3 reads CASSGQLEPYEQYF. For the CDR3, the DNA is TGTGCCAGCAGCGGCCAACTAGAGCCCTACGAGCAGTACTTC.

The CDR3 is CASRRGSEQYF. CDR3 sequence (DNA): TGTGCCAGCAGGCGGGGGAGCGAGCAGTACTTC. This sequence joins TRBV27 and TRBJ2-5; 7 bases agree with TRBD2. With the DNA end fitting TRBJ2-7 better, the J assignment may be wrong. The germline gives CDR1 MNHEY, CDR2 SMNVEV (reference sequence). The CDR3 has 11 residues.

This clone was detected once. The CDR3 spells CASSLPSYTEAFF. The CDR3 nucleotides are TGTGCCAGCAGCCTCCCCAGTTACACTGAAGCTTTCTTT. The V call is TRBV21-1, the J call TRBJ1-1; the table's D call, TRBD1, was not checked against the DNA. TRBV21-1 constitutes a pseudogene. This CDR3 contains 13 residues.

The J gene is TRBJ2-1, the V gene TRBV5-1; D is possibly TRBD1 (6 bases). The V end was cut by 0 bases, the J end by 8 bases, with 21 bases between. This CDR3 region has 17 residues. Germline assignment: CDR1 SGHRS and CDR2 YFSETQ. DNA for the CDR3: TGCGCCAGCAGCTTGGCAGGAGAGGCCTACAGGGCCGATGAGCAGTTCTTC. It translates to CASSLAGEAYRADEQFF.

The chain carries TRBV18 and TRBJ2-5; possible D gene TRBD1, 6 bases. The CDR3 loop spans 16 amino acids. V shed 0 bases and J shed 7 bases, with 18 bases lying between them. Germline CDR1 reads KGHSH; CDR2 reads LQKENI. DNA of the CDR3: TGTGCCAGCTCACCACCAGGGTCAGGGGCTCCTAGGACCCAGTACTTC. This gives the protein CASSPPGSGAPRTQYF.

V usage is TRBV29-1 and J usage is TRBJ2-1; 13 bases are shared with TRBD2. The CDR3 sequence is 15 residues long. The J segment lost 6 bases and the V segment lost 7 bases, leaving 9 bases of the junction unmatched. The germline V gene encodes CDR1 SQVTM and CDR2 ANQGSEA. The CDR3 reads CSAGLAGVRSNEQFF. The DNA of the CDR3 is TGCAGCGCCGGACTAGCGGGAGTGAGGAGCAATGAGCAGTTCTTC.

This chain links TRBV4-2 with TRBJ1-1; 9 nucleotides agree with TRBD1. Per the germline V gene, CDR1 is LGHNA and CDR2 is YNFKEQ. The length of the CDR3 is 16 residues. V was clipped by 0 bases and J by 1 base; unmatched bases: 3. The CDR3 DNA reads TGTGCCAGCAGCCAAGACCAGGGACAGGGGAACACTGAAGCTTTCTTT. Amino acid sequence: CASSQDQGQGNTEAFF.

This clone was detected a few times. The chain combines TRBV28 with TRBJ1-5; a weak D match, TRBD1 (6 bases). The CDR3 is 13 residues long. The V end lost 6 bases, the J end lost 9 bases, and 15 bases lay between the germline ends. Germline V gives CDR1 MDHEN, CDR2 SYDVKM. The CDR3, as DNA: TGTGCCAGCAGCGGGGTTGGGGGCCGGCCCCAGCATTTT. Amino acids: CASSGVGGRPQHF.

The chain links TRBV19 to TRBJ2-7, with 9 bases identical to TRBD1. This CDR3 has 13 amino acids. Trimming removed 9 bases from V and 4 bases from J; junction bases left unmatched: 7. CDR1 and CDR2 from the germline V gene are LNHDA and SQIVND (reference sequence). The CDR3 reads CASLGQGSYEQYF. In DNA form, the CDR3 reads TGTGCCAGCTTGGGACAGGGAAGTTACGAGCAGTACTTC. Filled out from reference TRBV19 and TRBJ2-7, the complete variable domain reads DGGITQSPKYLFRKEGQNVTLSCEQNLNHDAMYWYRQDPGQGLRLIYYSQIVNDFQKGDIAEGYSVSREKKESFPLTVTSAQKNPTAFYLCASLGQGSYEQYFGPGTRLTVT.

The chain links TRBV9 to TRBJ1-3; D not certain. V shed 0 bases and J shed 4 bases, with 17 bases lying between them. CDR3 size: 17 residues. In germline, CDR1 is SGDLS, CDR2 YYNGEE. The CDR3 is CASSVVYGPRAGNTIYF. In DNA form, the CDR3 reads TGTGCCAGCAGCGTAGTATATGGACCGAGGGCCGGAAACACCATATATTTT.

This sequence joins TRBV4-2 and TRBJ1-1; maybe TRBD1 (5 bases). The CDR3 is 15 residues long. V was clipped by 1 base and J by 4 bases, with 13 bases between them. From germline, CDR1 is LGHNA and CDR2 YNFKEQ. CDR3 nucleotide sequence: TGTGCCAGCAGCCAAGGTATCCAGGGTCCCACTGAAGCTTTCTTT. Translation: CASSQGIQGPTEAFF.

This chain connects TRBV27 to TRBJ2-7; 14 bases are a match to TRBD2. J gave up 2 bases and V 6 bases, and 3 bases lay outside the gene matches. The CDR3 has 15 residues. Germline V gives CDR1 MNHEY, CDR2 SMNVEV (reference sequence). CDR3 in amino acids: CASRGGLAGAYEQYF. The CDR3, as DNA: TGTGCCAGCAGGGGGGGACTAGCGGGGGCCTACGAGCAGTACTTC.

This chain connects TRBV5-4 to TRBJ2-1, with TRBD2 matching over 10 bases. V shed 4 bases and J 3 bases; nucleotides not matched to a gene: 4. The length of the CDR3 is 15 residues. Germline V gene sequence: CDR1 SGHNT, CDR2 YYREEE (reference sequence). The CDR3 coding sequence is TGTGCCAGCAGCGAGACTAGCGGGCACTACAATGAGCAGTTCTTC. Amino acid sequence: CASSETSGHYNEQFF.

This clone occurred a few times. The rearrangement uses TRBV4-2 and TRBJ2-1; 10 positions match TRBD2. Germline V CDR1 and CDR2: LGHNA, YNFKEQ. The J segment lost 12 bases and the V segment lost 0 bases, leaving 14 bases of the junction unmatched. The CDR3 consists of 17 residues. CDR3 coding DNA: TGTGCCAGCAGCCAAGAACTTGGAGCGGGAGGGCTGTCGGGGCAGTTCTTC. This gives the protein CASSQELGAGGLSGQFF.

This chain connects TRBV29-1 to TRBJ2-7; weak D call: TRBD1 (6 bases). Germline V gives CDR1 SQVTM, CDR2 ANQGSEA. The V gene lost 5 bases and the J gene lost 7 bases, with 24 bases spanning the gap. The CDR3 is 15 amino acids. CDR3 residues: CSVSSTGLNPLEQYF. The CDR3 DNA sequence: TGCAGCGTTTCCAGTACAGGGCTGAACCCTTTGGAGCAGTACTTC.

The chain carries TRBV11-2 and TRBJ2-1; 13 nucleotides line up with TRBD2. The CDR3 runs to 16 residues. The germline V gene has CDR1 SGHAT and CDR2 FQNNGV. The J segment lost 6 bases and the V segment lost 5 bases, leaving 7 bases of the junction unmatched. The CDR3 nucleotides read TGTGCCAGCAGCGACCCCGGGACTAGCGGGATCAATGAGCAGTTCTTC. Its protein is CASSDPGTSGINEQFF.

This clone was recorded once. This chain connects TRBV28 to TRBJ1-2, with 8 bases aligning to TRBD1. Trimming cost V 5 bases and J 6 bases; bases outside gene matches: 5. The CDR3 sequence is 13 residues long. Looked up from germline, CDR1 is MDHEN and CDR2 is SYDVKM. In nucleotides, the CDR3 is TGTGCCAGCAGTCCCCGACAGGGGAATGGCTACACCTTC. This sequence encodes CASSPRQGNGYTF.

V usage is TRBV10-1 and J usage is TRBJ2-2; 9 bases agree with TRBD2. The CDR3 runs 15 residues. Germline lookup yields CDR1 WNHNN and CDR2 SYGVQD (reference sequence). Trimming at V came to 3 bases and at J to 6 bases, leaving 5 bases not matched to a gene. DNA of the CDR3: TGCGCCAGCAGTGATAGCGGGAGCGGTGCCGGGGAGCTGTTTTTT. Amino acids: CASSDSGSGAGELFF.

This chain connects TRBV19 to TRBJ1-5; D gene uncertain. The germline V gene encodes CDR1 LNHDA and CDR2 SQIVND (reference sequence). V was shortened by 3 bases and J by 7 bases, with 22 bases between the two germline ends. The length of the CDR3 is 17 residues. Here the CDR3 DNA reads TGTGCCAGTAGTATTAGAAATAGGAGGGAAAAAGAACAGCCCCAGCATTTT. It yields the protein CASSIRNRREKEQPQHF. Variable domain in full (rest from reference TRBV19 and TRBJ1-5): DGGITQSPKYLFRKEGQNVTLSCEQNLNHDAMYWYRQDPGQGLRLIYYSQIVNDFQKGDIAEGYSVSREKKESFPLTVTSAQKNPTAFYLCASSIRNRREKEQPQHFGDGTRLSIL.

The J gene is TRBJ2-4, the V gene TRBV29-1; D might be TRBD1 (7 bases). This CDR3 has 12 amino acids. Trimming shortened V by 4 bases and J by 7 bases, and 11 bases separated the two germline ends. The germline CDR1 and CDR2 sequences are SQVTM and ANQGSEA. Here the CDR3 DNA reads TGCAGCGTTGTGGCAGGGGGGAACATTCAGTACTTC. Translating it yields CSVVAGGNIQYF.

The chain has TRBV30 and TRBJ2-1; D uncertain. This CDR3 is built from 15 residues. Trimming pared 5 bases from V and 6 bases from J, leaving 20 bases between. Per germline, CDR1 GTSNPN and CDR2 SVGIG (reference sequence). CDR3 in DNA: TGTGCCTGGGCCGGCGCGCGAGGTAGTAGCAATGAGCAGTTCTTC. This sequence encodes CAWAGARGSSNEQFF.

The chain employs TRBV5-1 and TRBJ2-2; 9 bases align to TRBD2. The CDR3 has 15 residues. With 0 bases clipped from V and 4 bases from J, the junction kept 1 base outside the gene matches. Germline V gives CDR1 SGHRS, CDR2 YFSETQ. This CDR3 reads CASSLGAGGTGELFF. As DNA, the CDR3 is TGCGCCAGCAGCTTGGGAGCGGGAGGCACCGGGGAGCTGTTTTTT.

The chain recombines TRBV2 with TRBJ2-2; TRBD2 matches 11 bases. Germline V gene sequence: CDR1 SNHLY, CDR2 FYNNEI. The trim removed 2 bases at V and 1 base at J, leaving 3 bases unmatched. This CDR3 is built from 17 residues. The CDR3 reads CASSEPGTSGNTGELFF. The CDR3 DNA follows: TGTGCCAGCAGTGAACCCGGGACTAGCGGGAACACCGGGGAGCTGTTTTTT.

V usage is TRBV2 and J usage is TRBJ1-1; the D is unclear. The CDR3 extends over 14 amino acids. Trimming cost V 7 bases and J 0 bases, with 12 bases left between them. Germline CDR1 is SNHLY and CDR2 is FYNNEI. CDR3 sequence reads: CASTNDGVNTEAFF. The CDR3 nucleotides read TGTGCCAGCACCAACGACGGGGTGAACACTGAAGCTTTCTTT.

The chain has TRBV5-1 and TRBJ2-1; 14 bases line up with TRBD2. The CDR3 is 18 amino acids. Germline values: CDR1 SGHRS, CDR2 YFSETQ. J was trimmed by 6 bases and V by 4 bases; bases with no gene match: 12. The CDR3 DNA is TGCGCCAGCAGCCCCCCCGGGGGGACTAGCGGGAGAGGCAATGAGCAGTTCTTC. It yields the protein CASSPPGGTSGRGNEQFF.